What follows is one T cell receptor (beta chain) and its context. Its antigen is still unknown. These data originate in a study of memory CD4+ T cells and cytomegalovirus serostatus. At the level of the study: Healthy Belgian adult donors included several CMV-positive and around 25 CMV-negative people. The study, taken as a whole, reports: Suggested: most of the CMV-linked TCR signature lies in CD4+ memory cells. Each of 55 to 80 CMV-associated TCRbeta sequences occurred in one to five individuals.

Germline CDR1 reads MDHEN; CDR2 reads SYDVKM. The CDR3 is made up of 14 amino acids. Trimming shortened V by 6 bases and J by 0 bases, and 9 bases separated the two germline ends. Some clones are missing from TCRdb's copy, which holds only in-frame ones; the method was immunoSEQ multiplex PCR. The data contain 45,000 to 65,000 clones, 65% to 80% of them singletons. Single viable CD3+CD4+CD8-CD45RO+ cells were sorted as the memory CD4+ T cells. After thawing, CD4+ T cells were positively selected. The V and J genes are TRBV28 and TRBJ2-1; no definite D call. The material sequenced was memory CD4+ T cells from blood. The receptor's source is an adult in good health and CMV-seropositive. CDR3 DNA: TGTGCCAGCAGCCTAGTGGGCTCCTACAATGAGCAGTTCTTC. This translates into CASSLVGSYNEQFF.